A single sample gave rise to the 29 T cell receptor beta chains below, sequenced in a study of Ad26.COV2.S vaccination and SARS-CoV-2 variants (dated by TCRdb to the early 2020s). This specimen's treatment or condition label, per the study, means: about 20 received Ad26.COV2.S at low or high dose, single or two shots; about 5 received placebo; per-sample allocation not given. For vaccine and placebo recipients, repertoires were sequenced using samples collected on day 63 after the first injection. Library preparation used the immunoSEQ multiplex PCR assay. The table was pulled from immuneACCESS by TCRdb, which kept in-frame rearrangements only. Such tables lose some clones; where checked, under half of the loss comes from unresolved V genes, and the rest has no known cause. In all, the sample holds 350,000 to 400,000 clones, and about nine tenths of those were seen once. Together, the top ten hold under 2% of the sample.

The specimen comprised peripheral blood, sampled in a trial of Ad26.COV2.S vaccine versus placebo. The source is a person between 18 and 60 years old who received the Ad26.COV2.S COVID-19 vaccine or a placebo.

The rearrangement uses TRBV29-1 and TRBJ1-2, with D possibly matching TRBD1 (5 bases). CDR3 length: 13 amino acids. Looked up from germline, CDR1 is SQVTM and CDR2 is ANQGSEA. Trimming took 0 bases from V and 7 from J, leaving 12 bases between them. In DNA form, the CDR3 reads TGCAGCGTTGAAGATAGAAAGGGGCTTGGCTACACCTTC. This sequence encodes CSVEDRKGLGYTF.

V is TRBV12-3 or TRBV12-4 and J is TRBJ2-5, with a weak D call TRBD1 (5 bases). The CDR3 is 13 amino acids. V was trimmed by 4 bases and J by 2 bases, leaving 8 bases between them. CDR3 in amino acids: CASSSTVQETQYF. CDR3 coding DNA: TGTGCCAGCAGTTCGACAGTTCAAGAGACCCAGTACTTC.

V usage is TRBV5-1 and J usage is TRBJ2-5, with no clear D. This CDR3 region has 13 residues. CDR1 and CDR2 (germline): SGHRS, YFSETQ. The ends were cut back, 2 bases at V and 5 bases at J, with 10 bases in the middle. The CDR3 loop reads CASSFSIGETQYF. CDR3 bases: TGCGCCAGCAGCTTTTCTATCGGGGAGACCCAGTACTTC.

This chain links TRBV9 with TRBJ2-2; unclear D gene. V lost 3 bases and J 3 bases, leaving 9 bases between the germline ends. The CDR3 covers 14 residues. Germline V gene lookup returns CDR1 SGDLS and CDR2 YYNGEE. CDR3 sequence: CASSARDDTGELFF. The CDR3 DNA follows: TGTGCCAGCAGCGCCCGCGACGACACCGGGGAGCTGTTTTTT.

In its sample, this clone was seen once. The chain is built from TRBV30 and TRBJ2-5; D might be TRBD2 (5 bases). Per the germline V gene, CDR1 is GTSNPN and CDR2 is SVGIG (reference sequence). This CDR3 spans 17 amino acids. Trimming removed 0 bases at V and 3 bases at J, with 20 bases between. The CDR3: CAWSVLRSLAVKETQYF. The DNA of the CDR3 is TGTGCCTGGAGTGTATTAAGAAGTCTAGCCGTAAAAGAGACCCAGTACTTC.

The CDR3 DNA follows: TGTGCCAGTAGTCCAACCGGGACTTCCTACAATGAGCAGTTCTTC. Translated, it gives CASSPTGTSYNEQFF. V and J are TRBV19 and TRBJ2-1; D possibly corresponds to TRBD2 (6 bases). Germline assignment: CDR1 LNHDA and CDR2 SQIVND (reference sequence). The V and J ends lost 5 bases and 1 base respectively, with 12 bases between them. This CDR3 spans 15 amino acids.

J is TRBJ2-1 and V is TRBV7-2; weak D call: TRBD1 (6 bases). V was cut by 5 bases and J by 7 bases, with 15 bases left in between. The CDR3 covers 14 residues. Germline V gene data show CDR1 as SGHTA and CDR2 as FQGNSA. DNA for the CDR3: TGTGCCAGCAGCGTGGATCAGGGGCATAATGAGCAGTTCTTC. This translates into CASSVDQGHNEQFF.

The rearrangement joins TRBV10-3 to TRBJ1-5, with 12 bases matching TRBD1. This CDR3 contains 15 residues. Germline CDR1 reads ENHRY; CDR2 reads SYGVKD. V shed 4 bases, J shed 6 bases, and the junction held 4 bases outside the gene matches. In nucleotides, the CDR3 is TGTGCCATCAGTGGGGGACAGGGGGCTGGTCAGCCCCAGCATTTT. Encoded protein: CAISGGQGAGQPQHF.

The rearrangement joins TRBV7-3 to TRBJ1-1; D is ambiguous. Per the germline V gene, CDR1 is SGHTA and CDR2 is FQGTGA. The CDR3 is 13 residues long. Trimming cost V 8 bases and J 1 base, with 11 bases left between them. This CDR3 reads CASRKPGNTEAFF. In DNA form, the CDR3 reads TGTGCCAGCCGCAAACCGGGGAACACTGAAGCTTTCTTT.

The V and J genes are TRBV5-1 and TRBJ2-1, with TRBD2 matching 11 bases. Trimming cost V 10 bases and J 10 bases; bases outside gene matches: 16. CDR3 length: 15 residues. Germline CDR1 is SGHRS and CDR2 is YFSETQ. CDR3 amino acids: CASSPLAGGAGEQFF. The CDR3 coding sequence is TGCGCCTCCTCCCCCTTAGCGGGGGGGGCCGGCGAGCAGTTCTTC.

DNA for the CDR3: TGTGCCACCAGTGAGGGGGGGACCCAGTACTTC. Residues: CATSEGGTQYF. The chain employs TRBV24-1 and TRBJ2-5; D may be TRBD2 (6 bases). The CDR3 contains 11 residues. V gave up 4 bases and J gave up 7 bases, with 6 bases separating them. Per the germline V gene, CDR1 is KGHDR and CDR2 is SFDVKD.

The rearrangement joins TRBV12-5 to TRBJ2-5; either TRBD1 or TRBD2 may supply D (5 bases each). Germline V gene lookup returns CDR1 LGHNT and CDR2 FRNRAP. This CDR3 spans 15 amino acids. V lost 5 bases and J 0 bases, leaving 13 bases between the germline ends. CDR3 DNA sequence: TGTGCTAGTGGTACCGGGACCCTGTACCAAGAGACCCAGTACTTC. Residues: CASGTGTLYQETQYF.

The chain links TRBV30 to TRBJ2-7, with 8 bases matching TRBD2. Per germline, CDR1 GTSNPN and CDR2 SVGIG (reference sequence). The V segment lost 1 base and the J segment 3 bases; nucleotides outside the gene matches: 5. This CDR3 has 14 amino acids. CDR3 bases: TGTGCCTGGAGTGGACTAGCGAGAATCTACGAGCAGTACTTC. Protein product: CAWSGLARIYEQYF.

This chain uses TRBV7-9 with TRBJ1-6; D not certain. This CDR3 comprises 13 residues. Looked up from germline, CDR1 is SEHNR and CDR2 is FQNEAQ (reference sequence). V was cut by 3 bases and J by 9 bases, with 9 bases left in between. The CDR3 nucleotides are TGTGCCAGCAGCTTTGACATGGGTTCACCCCTCCACTTT. Residues: CASSFDMGSPLHF.

This sequence joins TRBV6-4 and TRBJ2-7; D is possibly TRBD1 (5 bases). The CDR3 is 16 residues long. CDR1 is MRHNA, CDR2 SNTAGT, per germline. The V gene lost 4 bases and the J gene lost 7 bases, with 23 bases spanning the gap. CDR3 bases: TGTGCCAGCAGTGCCCCTCGCGGCAGGGATTGCGAGGAGCAGTACTTC. Translating gives CASSAPRGRDCEEQYF.

CDR3: CASRRTGGNEKLFF. The CDR3 DNA sequence: TGTGCCAGTAGAAGGACAGGGGGGAATGAAAAACTGTTTTTT. This rearrangement joins TRBV19 to TRBJ1-4, with 10 nucleotides matching TRBD1. This CDR3 is 14 amino acids long. The V gene end was trimmed by 6 bases and the J gene end by 5 bases; junction bases not matched to a gene: 3. Germline V gene data show CDR1 as LNHDA and CDR2 as SQIVND (reference sequence).

The J gene is TRBJ2-4, the V gene TRBV12-5; D gene uncertain. The V and J ends lost 6 bases and 1 base respectively, with 10 bases between them. This CDR3 comprises 14 residues. The germline V gene encodes CDR1 LGHNT and CDR2 FRNRAP. The CDR3 DNA sequence: TGTGCTAGTGGGGCGACATTGGCCAAAAACATTCAGTACTTC. Its translation is CASGATLAKNIQYF.

The chain has TRBV19 and TRBJ2-2, with 7 nucleotides matching TRBD1. Germline-derived CDR1 and CDR2 are LNHDA and SQIVND (reference sequence). Trimming at V came to 3 bases and at J to 1 base, leaving 5 bases not matched to a gene. The CDR3 sequence is 16 residues long. CDR3 nucleotides: TGTGCCAGTAGTATTTTCGGGACAGAGAACACCGGGGAGCTGTTTTTT. Translated: CASSIFGTENTGELFF.

V is TRBV10-3 and J is TRBJ2-5, with 7 bases identical to TRBD1. CDR3 length: 13 amino acids. The germline V gene encodes CDR1 ENHRY and CDR2 SYGVKD. V was pared by 10 bases and J by 1 base, with 6 bases of the junction left unmatched. The CDR3 bases are TGTGCCACCTCAGGGGGTCTCCAAGAGACCCAGTACTTC. Translated, it gives CATSGGLQETQYF.

V usage is TRBV27 and J usage is TRBJ2-7, with 8 bases that match TRBD1. The J segment lost 3 bases and the V segment lost 6 bases, leaving 10 bases of the junction unmatched. The CDR3 contains 15 residues. CDR1 and CDR2 (germline): MNHEY, SMNVEV (reference sequence). CDR3 sequence reads: CASRPYLGQGYEQYF. The CDR3, as DNA: TGTGCCAGCAGGCCATACCTAGGACAGGGCTACGAGCAGTACTTC.

This chain uses TRBV2 with TRBJ2-5, with D maybe TRBD2 (5 bases). Looked up from germline, CDR1 is SNHLY and CDR2 is FYNNEI. Trimming took off 8 bases at V and 5 bases at J, with 9 bases between the two ends. CDR3 size: 11 residues. CDR3 residues: CASGRRETQYF. The CDR3 nucleotides read TGTGCCAGCGGGAGACGGGAGACCCAGTACTTC. Full variable domain (rest looked up from reference TRBV2 and TRBJ2-5): EPEVTQTPSHQVTQMGQEVILRCVPISNHLYFYWYRQILGQKVEFLVSFYNNEISEKSEIFDDQFSVERPDGSNFTLKIRSTKLEDSAMYFCASGRRETQYFGPGTRLLVL.

The chain joins TRBV6-2 or TRBV6-3 to TRBJ2-7; the match to TRBD2 covers 10 bases. Germline V gene data show CDR1 as MNHEY and CDR2 as SVGEGT. The CDR3 totals 17 residues. Germline trimming cut 2 bases from V and 2 bases from J; bases unmatched to any gene: 9. CDR3 DNA sequence: TGTGCCAGCAGTTACGACGAAGCGGGAGGGCCCACCTACGAGCAGTACTTC. This gives the protein CASSYDEAGGPTYEQYF.

CDR3 loop: CASSESIASTDTQYF. The CDR3 nucleotides are TGCGCCAGCAGTGAGTCGATAGCATCCACAGATACGCAGTATTTT. J is TRBJ2-3 and V is TRBV10-1, with D unresolved. The CDR3 length is 15 residues. V lost 0 bases to trimming and J lost 2 bases, with 9 bases between them. Looked up from germline, CDR1 is WNHNN and CDR2 is SYGVQD (reference sequence).

In regard to this clone: The same CDR3 is also encoded by other DNA sequences in this sample. The chain links TRBV5-1 to TRBJ2-5; no clear D. The CDR3 has 13 residues. V lost 0 bases to trimming and J lost 3 bases, with 6 bases between them. The germline V gene has CDR1 SGHRS and CDR2 YFSETQ. The DNA of the CDR3 is TGCGCCAGCAGCTTGGGGTCTGAAGAGACCCAGTACTTC. Translation: CASSLGSEETQYF.

Points on this clone: The same CDR3 can be traced to other DNA sequences in this sample. This chain links TRBV6-5 with TRBJ1-2, with D unclear. V lost 6 bases, J lost 2 bases, and 4 bases lay in between. The CDR3 sequence is 11 residues long. Germline V CDR1 and CDR2: MNHEY, SVGAGI. CDR3 nucleotide sequence: TGTGCCAGCAGATCCAACTATGGCTACACCTTC. Translated, it gives CASRSNYGYTF.

The rearrangement links TRBV13 to TRBJ2-2; no clear D. The CDR3 has 13 residues. Germline lookup yields CDR1 PRHDT and CDR2 FYEKMQ (reference sequence). The V and J ends lost 5 bases and 6 bases respectively, with 10 bases between them. For the CDR3, the DNA is TGTGCCAGCAGCGCGACTGGGTCCGGGGAGCTGTTTTTT. Its translation: CASSATGSGELFF.

Here the CDR3 reads CASSGVNPNEKLFF. CDR3 DNA: TGCGCCAGCAGTGGGGTTAACCCTAATGAAAAACTGTTTTTT. V usage is TRBV5-1 and J usage is TRBJ1-4; no firm D call. CDR1 is SGHRS and CDR2 is YFSETQ in the germline V gene. Trimming cost V 5 bases and J 3 bases, with 11 bases left between them. The length of the CDR3 is 14 residues.

V is TRBV28 and J is TRBJ1-3, with D possibly TRBD1 on 5 matching bases. Germline V gene lookup returns CDR1 MDHEN and CDR2 SYDVKM. V lost 2 bases, J lost 4 bases, and 15 bases lay in between. CDR3 length equals 16 residues. DNA of the CDR3: TGTGCCAGCAGTTTAGGGGCCCCGGTATGGGGAAACACCATATATTTT. Residues: CASSLGAPVWGNTIYF.

This clone was counted once. The chain links TRBV5-5 to TRBJ1-5, with D possibly TRBD1 on 5 matching bases. Trimming took 5 bases from V and 1 from J, leaving 22 bases between them. Germline V CDR1 and CDR2: SGHKS, YYEKEE (reference sequence). The CDR3 is made up of 18 amino acids. CDR3 nucleotides: TGTGCCAGCAGATATCCTCCGGGGGGGAAAGAGAGCAATCAGCCCCAGCATTTT. Amino acid sequence: CASRYPPGGKESNQPQHF. The full variable domain, its missing parts supplied by reference TRBV5-5 and TRBJ1-5, is DAGVTQSPTHLIKTRGQQVTLRCSPISGHKSVSWYQQVLGQGPQFIFQYYEKEERGRGNFPDRFSARQFPNYSSELNVNALLLGDSALYLCASRYPPGGKESNQPQHFGDGTRLSIL.